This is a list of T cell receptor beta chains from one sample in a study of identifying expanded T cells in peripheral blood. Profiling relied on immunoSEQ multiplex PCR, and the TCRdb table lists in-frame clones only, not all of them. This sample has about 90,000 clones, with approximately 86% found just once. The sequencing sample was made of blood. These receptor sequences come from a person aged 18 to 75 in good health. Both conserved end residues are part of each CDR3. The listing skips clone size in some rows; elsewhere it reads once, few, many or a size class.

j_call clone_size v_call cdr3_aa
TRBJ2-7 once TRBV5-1 CASSFEIPRPYEQYF
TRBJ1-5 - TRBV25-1 CASILKKGQGQNQPQHF
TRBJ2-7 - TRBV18 CASSPRRGHEQYF
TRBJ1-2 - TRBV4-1 CASSRRQEMNNYGYTF
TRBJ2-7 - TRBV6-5 CASSRQGGRQYF
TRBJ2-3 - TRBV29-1 CSASEIASTDTQYF
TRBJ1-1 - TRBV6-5 CASSYSEELNTEAFF
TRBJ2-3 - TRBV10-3 CANSPGVGTDTQYF
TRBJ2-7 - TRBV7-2 CASSLSRQEQYF
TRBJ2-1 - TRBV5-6 CASSLLAITGTYNEQFF
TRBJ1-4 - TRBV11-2 CASSLPTGGKEKLFF
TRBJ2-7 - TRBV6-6 CASSSQGGSTYEQYF
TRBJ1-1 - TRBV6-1 CASRRGVGTEAFF
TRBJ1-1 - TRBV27 CASKLTRGAATEAFF
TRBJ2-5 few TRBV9 CASSVASRGGAETQYF
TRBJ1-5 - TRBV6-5 CASSYRDGNQPQHF
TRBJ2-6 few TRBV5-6 CASSTSIAGANVLTF
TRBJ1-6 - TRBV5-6 CASRRGQTNSPLHF
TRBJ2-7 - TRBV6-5 CASRRQGGYEQYF
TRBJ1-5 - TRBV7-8 CASSLAGQAIQPQHF
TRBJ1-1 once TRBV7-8 CASSLGRGGEAFF
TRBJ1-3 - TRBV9 CASSLRDAGDTIYF
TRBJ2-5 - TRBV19 CASSSGGAPWETQYF
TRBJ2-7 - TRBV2 CASSSGSSYEQYF
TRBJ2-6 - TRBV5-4 CASSSRGGAGANVLTF
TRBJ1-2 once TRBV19 CASNRVNYGYTF
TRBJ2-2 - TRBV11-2 CASGTSGAGELFF
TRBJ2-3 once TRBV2 CASRGDLGEADTQYF
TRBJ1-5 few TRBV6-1 CASSLTFTNQPQHF
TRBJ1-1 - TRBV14 CASSQDLPTKAFF
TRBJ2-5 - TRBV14 CASSQDSGKYQETQYF
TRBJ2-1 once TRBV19 CASSIPTSGLNEQFF
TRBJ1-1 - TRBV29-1 CSVAQGQNTEAFF
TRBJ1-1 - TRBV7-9 CASRGSTDRKNTEAFF
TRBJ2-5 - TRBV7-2 CASSLAGEGETQYF
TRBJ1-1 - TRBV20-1 CSAREGGEAFF
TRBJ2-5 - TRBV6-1 CASSEFSGGQETQYF
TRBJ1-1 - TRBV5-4 CASSLGVSTGGTEAFF
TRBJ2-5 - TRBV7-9 CASSLAQGRSEKTQYF
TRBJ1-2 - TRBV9 CASSVGASYGYTF
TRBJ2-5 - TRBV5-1 CASSKGQGAWETQYF
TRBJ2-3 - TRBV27 CATSRFEGTDTQYF
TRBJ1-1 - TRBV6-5 CASSSTRIVGAFF
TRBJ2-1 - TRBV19 CASSSRRDYNEQFF
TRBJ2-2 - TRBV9 CASRETANTGELFF
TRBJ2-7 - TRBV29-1 CSVGTSGGYEQYF
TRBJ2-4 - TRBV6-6 CASSYSGLSIQYF
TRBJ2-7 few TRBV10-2 CASRTPSYEQYF
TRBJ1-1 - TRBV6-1 CASSEAHSVWNTEAFF
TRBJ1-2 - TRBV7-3 CASSTRTGHGYTF
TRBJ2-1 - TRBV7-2 CASSTTISSEQFF
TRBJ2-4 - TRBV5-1 CASSSSGTGRNIQYF
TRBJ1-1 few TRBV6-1 CASTALTGTAEAFF